Listed below are T cell receptor beta chains from one sample, sequenced in a study of shared clonotypes between healthy human individuals. Only in-frame clones appear in the TCRdb table, and some are missing; sequencing was by immunoSEQ multiplex PCR. The sample has approximately 2,000,000 clones, about nine tenths seen once. Sequencing input: naive CD4+ T cells from PBMCs. Every receptor here comes from a man aged 18 to 35 in good health. Some clones in this sample may be carry-over from other donors' samples. CDR3s include the opening cysteine and the closing phenylalanine or tryptophan. A D gene is named only where the DNA matches it firmly. Size is omitted from some rows. Given values are once, few, many or a class for expanded clones.

V gene	clone size	CDR3 length	D gene	J gene	CDR3 protein
TRBV20-1	.	11	.	TRBJ2-7	CSVDTLSGQYF
TRBV5-1	.	18	TRBD1	TRBJ2-6	CASSSMGTGGSGANVLTF
TRBV6-5	.	14	.	TRBJ2-1	CASSYSARDNEQFF
TRBV9	.	14	.	TRBJ2-1	CASSVATLGNEQFF
TRBV28	.	15	.	TRBJ2-3	CASNPPGGITDTQYF
TRBV11-2	.	15	.	TRBJ1-4	CASSLGRGLNEKLFF
TRBV5-4	.	13	TRBD1	TRBJ1-2	CASSLTGLYGYTF
TRBV4-2	.	17	TRBD2	.	CASSQGAGREVGYEQYF
TRBV10-3	.	14	TRBD1	TRBJ1-5	CAISDRGSNQPQHF
TRBV5-4	.	15	.	TRBJ2-1	CASSLVRSSYNEQFF
TRBV28	once	19	TRBD1	TRBJ1-5	CASRPPGTGVIYSNQPQHF
TRBV5-1	.	13	.	TRBJ2-3	CASSSPSSDTQYF
TRBV5-1	.	12	.	TRBJ2-3	CATRTPPDTQYF
TRBV5-1	.	14	.	TRBJ2-5	CASSLAGVRETQYF
TRBV5-1	.	14	.	TRBJ1-1	CASSLAGMNTEAFF
TRBV4-1	.	18	TRBD2	TRBJ2-1	CASSPIAGKEIAYNEQFF
TRBV6-6	once	12	.	TRBJ1-1	CASSLQGTEAFF
TRBV5-4	.	15	.	TRBJ2-6	CASSSPGFGANVLTF
TRBV5-4	.	17	TRBD2	TRBJ2-2	CASSSSLGGGETGELFF
TRBV7-2	.	16	TRBD1	TRBJ1-5	CASSSQGARSNQPQHF
TRBV6-1	.	15	.	TRBJ2-6	CASSERGIGANVLTF
TRBV5-1	.	19	TRBD2	TRBJ2-1	CASSPTGTSGRAGYNEQFF